Below, 26 T cell receptor beta chains from the same sample are listed, as sequenced in a study of T cell changes during pregnancy in multiple sclerosis. Assay used: immunoSEQ multiplex PCR; TCRdb lists only in-frame clones, some missing. The repertoire consists of 40,000 to 60,000 clones, with roughly 91% occurring once and the leading ten covering roughly 0.47%. The sequencing used CD4+ T cells from peripheral blood mononuclear cells, collected in the third trimester of pregnancy. Receptor source: a female donor with multiple sclerosis, enrolled in a pregnancy study.

This chain uses TRBV9 with TRBJ2-7; D perhaps matches TRBD1 (6 bases). This CDR3 comprises 12 residues. V lost 0 bases to trimming and J lost 5 bases, with 6 bases between them. Germline CDR1 reads SGDLS; CDR2 reads YYNGEE. CDR3 nucleotides: TGTGCCAGCAGCGTAGCAGGGGACGAGCAGTACTTC. It translates to CASSVAGDEQYF.

This CDR3 reads CASSFGTAHEQYF. CDR3 in DNA: TGTGCCAGCAGCTTCGGGACAGCACACGAGCAGTACTTC. The chain couples TRBV9 to TRBJ2-7, with TRBD1 matching over 7 bases. The CDR3 covers 13 residues. Trimming cost V 4 bases and J 5 bases; bases outside gene matches: 6. Germline CDR1 reads SGDLS; CDR2 reads YYNGEE.

The V gene is TRBV2, the J gene TRBJ1-1, with D maybe TRBD1 (6 bases). V dropped 5 bases and J dropped 1 base, with 11 bases sitting between them. The CDR3 runs 14 residues. CDR1 and CDR2 from the germline V gene are SNHLY and FYNNEI. The CDR3 DNA is TGTGCCAGCAGTTGGACAGCTTCGAACACTGAAGCTTTCTTT. Translated: CASSWTASNTEAFF.

The chain recombines TRBV11-3 with TRBJ2-2; D is uncertain. Germline loops: CDR1 SGHNT, CDR2 YENEEA. CDR3 length: 14 residues. Trimming took off 1 base at V and 2 bases at J, with 5 bases between the two ends. The CDR3 loop is CASSLGGNTGELFF. CDR3 nucleotides: TGTGCCAGCAGCTTAGGCGGTAACACCGGGGAGCTGTTTTTT.

The chain uses TRBV6-1 and TRBJ2-7; D may be TRBD1 (6 bases). V shed 6 bases and J shed 5 bases, with 20 bases lying between them. Germline V CDR1 and CDR2: MNHNS, SASEGT. The CDR3 has 15 residues. CDR3 DNA: TGTGCCAGCAGCACTATGACAGGCGGCAACAACGAGCAGTACTTC. Its translation: CASSTMTGGNNEQYF.

The V gene is TRBV29-1, the J gene TRBJ2-4, with 7 bases matching TRBD1. V was pared by 7 bases and J by 6 bases, with 6 bases of the junction left unmatched. Per the germline V gene, CDR1 is SQVTM and CDR2 is ANQGSEA. The CDR3 consists of 12 residues. The CDR3 loop is CSAQGLRNIQYF. The CDR3 coding sequence is TGCAGCGCACAGGGGCTCCGAAACATTCAGTACTTC.

This clone was counted once. The gene calls are TRBV5-1 and TRBJ1-4; D remains unclear. The CDR3 contains 16 residues. The germline V and J ends were trimmed by 3 bases and 0 bases, with 12 bases remaining between them. CDR1 and CDR2 (germline): SGHRS, YFSETQ. The CDR3 nucleotides read TGCGCCAGCAGCTCTGGGAGAACGGCAACTAATGAAAAACTGTTTTTT. Protein: CASSSGRTATNEKLFF.

This chain links TRBV4-2 with TRBJ1-2, with TRBD1 as a possible D gene (5 bases). The CDR3 contains 14 residues. In germline, CDR1 is LGHNA, CDR2 YNFKEQ. Trimming took off 3 bases at V and 7 bases at J, with 15 bases between the two ends. DNA of the CDR3: TGTGCCAGCAGCCACCCCTCCGCGGGGGGTGGCTACACCTTC. Protein sequence: CASSHPSAGGGYTF.

The rearrangement uses TRBV2 and TRBJ2-1, with TRBD1 matching over 8 bases. V shed 5 bases, J shed 4 bases, and the junction held 4 bases outside the gene matches. The CDR3 runs to 14 residues. CDR1 SNHLY and CDR2 FYNNEI come from the germline V gene. The CDR3 sequence is CASSSGTGYNEQFF. The CDR3 bases are TGTGCCAGCAGTTCCGGGACAGGATACAATGAGCAGTTCTTC.

The chain carries TRBV27 and TRBJ1-2, with a possible D match to TRBD1 (5 bases). Per the germline V gene, CDR1 is MNHEY and CDR2 is SMNVEV (reference sequence). Trimming cost V 3 bases and J 1 base, with 18 bases left between them. The CDR3 is made up of 17 amino acids. CDR3 amino acids: CASSLGPLAGNNYGYTF. CDR3 DNA sequence: TGTGCCAGCAGTTTGGGTCCCCTGGCAGGGAATAACTATGGCTACACCTTC.

This chain links TRBV9 with TRBJ2-2; D possibly corresponds to TRBD2 (5 bases). Trimming left V 3 bases short and J 6 bases short, with 9 bases between. The CDR3 length is 13 residues. Germline assignment: CDR1 SGDLS and CDR2 YYNGEE. CDR3 protein: CASSGSGPGELFF. CDR3 DNA: TGTGCCAGCAGCGGGAGCGGACCCGGGGAGCTGTTTTTT.

In DNA form, the CDR3 reads TGCGCCAGCAGCTTGGGGGTGGGACTAGCGGGGGGCCTGAGACTCAATGAGCAGTTCTTC. Protein sequence: CASSLGVGLAGGLRLNEQFF. The chain employs TRBV5-1 and TRBJ2-1; 15 positions agree with TRBD2. Trimming cost V 0 bases and J 6 bases; bases outside gene matches: 13. The CDR3 is made up of 20 amino acids. CDR1 SGHRS and CDR2 YFSETQ come from the germline V gene.

The rearrangement links TRBV28 to TRBJ2-3; D remains ambiguous. This CDR3 contains 14 residues. Germline loops: CDR1 MDHEN, CDR2 SYDVKM. Between the trimmed V and J ends, which lost 3 bases and 4 bases, there was a span of 11 bases. DNA of the CDR3: TGTGCCAGCAGTTTTCTAGGCATGGCAGATACGCAGTATTTT. Translated: CASSFLGMADTQYF. The complete variable domain, with remaining parts taken from reference TRBV28 and TRBJ2-3, reads DVKVTQSSRYLVKRTGEKVFLECVQDMDHENMFWYRQDPGLGLRLIYFSYDVKMKEKGDIPEGYSVSREKKERFSLILESASTNQTSMYLCASSFLGMADTQYFGPGTRLTVL.

The chain is built from TRBV5-4 and TRBJ1-4, with 8 bases that match TRBD1. Unmatched junction bases numbered 5, after V lost 3 bases and J lost 4 bases. Germline CDR1 and CDR2: SGHNT and YYREEE (reference sequence). The CDR3 spans 15 residues. The CDR3 region has the DNA TGTGCCAGCAGCTGGACAGGGATTGGTAATGAAAAACTGTTTTTT. Protein: CASSWTGIGNEKLFF.

The chain recombines TRBV7-8 with TRBJ1-6; the D is unclear. V was clipped by 0 bases and J by 5 bases, with 8 bases between them. This CDR3 has 15 amino acids. Germline lookup yields CDR1 SGHVS and CDR2 FQNEAQ. In DNA, the CDR3 is TGTGCCAGCAGCTTAGCGAGAACCAATAATTCACCCCTCCACTTT. It codes for CASSLARTNNSPLHF.

The chain links TRBV11-1 to TRBJ1-1, with unresolved D. Trimming stripped 3 bases from V and 3 bases from J, with 5 bases between. This CDR3 has 12 amino acids. Germline V gives CDR1 SGHAT, CDR2 FQDESV (reference sequence). The DNA for the CDR3 is TGTGCCAGCAGCTTCCGGGACACTGAAGCTTTCTTT. Its protein is CASSFRDTEAFF.

The chain is built from TRBV5-1 and TRBJ1-6, with D maybe TRBD1 (6 bases). The germline V gene has CDR1 SGHRS and CDR2 YFSETQ. This CDR3 spans 16 amino acids. V lost 4 bases and J lost 7, with 18 bases in between. DNA for the CDR3: TGCGCCAGCAGCCCCGGGACACAGGGTCGGAATTCACCCCTCCACTTT. This gives the protein CASSPGTQGRNSPLHF.

V is TRBV7-9 and J is TRBJ1-4; D may be TRBD1 (5 bases). The V gene lost 1 base and the J gene lost 4 bases, with 7 bases spanning the gap. CDR1 SEHNR and CDR2 FQNEAQ come from the germline V gene (reference sequence). The length of the CDR3 is 14 residues. The CDR3 DNA reads TGTGCCAGCAGCTTAGTACAGGTTAATGAAAAACTGTTTTTT. It translates to CASSLVQVNEKLFF.

V and J are TRBV14 and TRBJ1-4; D may be TRBD1 (6 bases). Germline lookup yields CDR1 SGHDN and CDR2 FVKESK. This CDR3 has 14 amino acids. Trimming cost V 3 bases and J 4 bases, with 9 bases left between them. The CDR3 region has the DNA TGTGCCAGCAGCCAGACAGGATTTAATGAAAAACTGTTTTTT. Amino acid sequence: CASSQTGFNEKLFF.

The rearrangement uses TRBV9 and TRBJ2-5; 7 nucleotides line up with TRBD1. V shed 1 base, J shed 5 bases, and the junction held 8 bases outside the gene matches. CDR1 and CDR2 from the germline V gene are SGDLS and YYNGEE. This CDR3 spans 15 amino acids. For the CDR3, the DNA is TGTGCCAGCAGCGTAAACCCCGCAGGGGGTGAGACCCAGTACTTC. As protein: CASSVNPAGGETQYF.

The chain recombines TRBV5-1 with TRBJ1-4; TRBD1 agrees at 7 bases. Germline CDR1 is SGHRS and CDR2 is YFSETQ. There are 14 residues in the CDR3. The V and J ends lost 4 bases and 4 bases, in that order; junction bases with no gene match: 4. CDR3 sequence: CASSATGINEKLFF. CDR3 nucleotide sequence: TGCGCCAGCAGCGCGACAGGGATTAATGAAAAACTGTTTTTT.

The V call is TRBV15, the J call TRBJ1-3; TRBD1 matches 10 bases. The V gene's germline CDR1 is LNHNV and CDR2 YYDKDF (reference sequence). The CDR3 sequence is 17 residues long. V shed 3 bases, J shed 0 bases, and the junction held 5 bases outside the gene matches. The CDR3 DNA follows: TGTGCCACCAGCAGGACAGGGGGCCCCTCCTCTGGAAACACCATATATTTT. Translation gives CATSRTGGPSSGNTIYF.

The chain recombines TRBV10-1 with TRBJ2-3; D uncertain. The CDR3 runs 13 residues. V lost 5 bases and J lost 6, with 12 bases in between. Germline V gives CDR1 WNHNN, CDR2 SYGVQD (reference sequence). The DNA for the CDR3 is TGCGCCAGCAGTACTCTAGGATTGGATACGCAGTATTTT. Its protein product is CASSTLGLDTQYF.

The chain recombines TRBV14 with TRBJ2-7; 7 nucleotides agree with TRBD1. V dropped 4 bases and J dropped 6; count of bases not matched to a gene: 12. Per germline, CDR1 SGHDN and CDR2 FVKESK. The CDR3 is made up of 15 amino acids. The CDR3 bases are TGTGCCAGCAGCCTCCTAGGGGGCCCTAAGTCCGAGCAGTACTTC. Protein: CASSLLGGPKSEQYF.

This chain connects TRBV5-1 to TRBJ2-7; 9 bases are a match to TRBD2. CDR1 is SGHRS and CDR2 is YFSETQ in the germline V gene. There are 13 residues in the CDR3. The ends lost 7 bases at V and 2 bases at J; junction bases unmatched: 4. Written as DNA, the CDR3 is TGCGCCAGCTCGACTAGCGGTACCTACGAGCAGTACTTC. The encoded protein is CASSTSGTYEQYF.

V usage is TRBV7-3 and J usage is TRBJ1-4, with 10 positions matching TRBD1. Trimming cost V 5 bases and J 1 base; bases outside gene matches: 1. In germline, CDR1 is SGHTA, CDR2 FQGTGA. The CDR3 has 15 amino acids. The chain's CDR3 is CASSRTGGTNEKLFF. DNA of the CDR3: TGTGCCAGCAGCAGGACAGGGGGAACTAATGAAAAACTGTTTTTT.